The subject of this entry is one TCR beta chain. No antigen is known for it. The CDR3 has 14 amino acids. The germline V gene encodes CDR1 MNHEY and CDR2 SVGAGI. Trimming took off 6 bases at V and 3 bases at J, with 11 bases between the two ends. The sample comes from a study of identical twins. General study findings and limits: Among monozygotic twins, out-of-frame TCR alpha sharing exceeded what models predicted. For cord blood, abundant beta clonotypes had fewer insertions, unlike memory repertoires, which showed none.

A template switching step contributed a universal primer site, while unique molecular identifiers were present in the cDNA. TCRdb reanalysed the 5' RACE reads using MiXCR and keeps one entry per CDR3 protein. The sample has 1.5 million or so distinct CDR3 sequences, under 35% seen once. The source of this sequence is a newborn girl in good health. V usage is TRBV6-5 and J usage is TRBJ1-4, with D perhaps TRBD1 (5 bases). The sequencing sample was made of cord blood. In DNA form, the CDR3 reads TGTGCCAGCAGACCAGGGTTAGCTAATGAAAAACTGTTTTTT. It encodes CASRPGLANEKLFF.